The clone carrying this T cell receptor (beta chain) was detected only once. Its matching antigen is unknown. Terminally differentiated effector memory CD45RA+ cells were excluded by CCR7 positive selection of CD45RO-negative cells. There were no recent acute infections or vaccinations among the donors, who were healthy HIV-negative adults. These data are taken from a study of shared clonotypes between healthy human individuals. Study at large: The study enrolled a couple of women and a few men aged 18 to 49. Findings and caveats of the study: Sampling included only blood; tissue repertoires likely differ. Rarefaction showed sorted-subset sequencing was incomplete despite large depth.

Sequencing used immunoSEQ multiplex PCR; TCRdb keeps in-frame clones, though not all of them. The repertoire holds 1.5 million to 2.5 million clones, with approximately 95% as singletons. The J segment lost 8 bases and the V segment lost 6 bases, leaving 12 bases of the junction unmatched. The length of the CDR3 is 15 residues. Germline assignment: CDR1 MDHEN and CDR2 SYDVKM. This clonotype originated in a man younger than 35 in good health. What was sequenced was naive CD8+ T cells sorted from blood. This chain uses TRBV28 with TRBJ2-1; 8 bases agree with TRBD1. CDR3 coding DNA: TGTGCCAGCAGCCCCGGACAGGGCTTTTTGGATGAGCAGTTCTTC. Encoded protein: CASSPGQGFLDEQFF.